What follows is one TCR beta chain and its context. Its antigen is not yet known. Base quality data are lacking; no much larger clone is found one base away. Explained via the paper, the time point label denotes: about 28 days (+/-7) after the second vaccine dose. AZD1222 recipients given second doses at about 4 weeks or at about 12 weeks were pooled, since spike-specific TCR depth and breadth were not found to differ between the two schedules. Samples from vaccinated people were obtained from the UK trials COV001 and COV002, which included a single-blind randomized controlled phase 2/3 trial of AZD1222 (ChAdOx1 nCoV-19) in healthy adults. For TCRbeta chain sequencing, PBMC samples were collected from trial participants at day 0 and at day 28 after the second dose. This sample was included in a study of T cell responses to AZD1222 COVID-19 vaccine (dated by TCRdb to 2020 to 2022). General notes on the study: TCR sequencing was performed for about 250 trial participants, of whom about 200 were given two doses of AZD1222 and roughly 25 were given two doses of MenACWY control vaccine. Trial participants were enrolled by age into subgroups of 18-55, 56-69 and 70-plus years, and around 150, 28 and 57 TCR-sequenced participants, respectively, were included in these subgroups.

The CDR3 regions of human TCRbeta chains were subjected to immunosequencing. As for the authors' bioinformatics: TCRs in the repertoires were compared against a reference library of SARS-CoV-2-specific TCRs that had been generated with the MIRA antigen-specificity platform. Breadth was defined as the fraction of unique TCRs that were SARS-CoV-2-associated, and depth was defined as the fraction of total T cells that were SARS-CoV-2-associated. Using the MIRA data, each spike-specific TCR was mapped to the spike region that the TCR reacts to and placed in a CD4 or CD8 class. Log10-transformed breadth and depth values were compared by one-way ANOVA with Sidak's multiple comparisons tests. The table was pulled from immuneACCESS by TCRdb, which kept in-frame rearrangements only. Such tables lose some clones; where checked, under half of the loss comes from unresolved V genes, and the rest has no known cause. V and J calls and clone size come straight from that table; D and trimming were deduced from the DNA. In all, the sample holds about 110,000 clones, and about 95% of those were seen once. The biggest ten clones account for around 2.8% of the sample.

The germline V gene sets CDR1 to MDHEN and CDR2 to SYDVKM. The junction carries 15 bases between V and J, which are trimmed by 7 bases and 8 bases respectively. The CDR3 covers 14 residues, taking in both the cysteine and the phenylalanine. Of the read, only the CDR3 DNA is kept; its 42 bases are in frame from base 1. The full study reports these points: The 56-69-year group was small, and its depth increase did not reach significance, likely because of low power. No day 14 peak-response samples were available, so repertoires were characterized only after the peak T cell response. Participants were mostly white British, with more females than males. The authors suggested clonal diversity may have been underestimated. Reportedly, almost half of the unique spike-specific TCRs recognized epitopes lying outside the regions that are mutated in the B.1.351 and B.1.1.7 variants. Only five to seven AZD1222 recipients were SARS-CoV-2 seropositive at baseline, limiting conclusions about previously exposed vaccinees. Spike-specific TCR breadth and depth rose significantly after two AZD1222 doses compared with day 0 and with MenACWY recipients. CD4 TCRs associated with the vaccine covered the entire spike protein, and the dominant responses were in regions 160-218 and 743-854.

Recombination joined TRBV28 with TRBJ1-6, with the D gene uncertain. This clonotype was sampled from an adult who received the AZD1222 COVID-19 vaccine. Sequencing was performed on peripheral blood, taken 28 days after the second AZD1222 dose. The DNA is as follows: TGTGCCAGCAACAGCCGTTCGAGTGATTCACCCCTCCACTTT. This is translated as CASNSRSSDSPLHF.